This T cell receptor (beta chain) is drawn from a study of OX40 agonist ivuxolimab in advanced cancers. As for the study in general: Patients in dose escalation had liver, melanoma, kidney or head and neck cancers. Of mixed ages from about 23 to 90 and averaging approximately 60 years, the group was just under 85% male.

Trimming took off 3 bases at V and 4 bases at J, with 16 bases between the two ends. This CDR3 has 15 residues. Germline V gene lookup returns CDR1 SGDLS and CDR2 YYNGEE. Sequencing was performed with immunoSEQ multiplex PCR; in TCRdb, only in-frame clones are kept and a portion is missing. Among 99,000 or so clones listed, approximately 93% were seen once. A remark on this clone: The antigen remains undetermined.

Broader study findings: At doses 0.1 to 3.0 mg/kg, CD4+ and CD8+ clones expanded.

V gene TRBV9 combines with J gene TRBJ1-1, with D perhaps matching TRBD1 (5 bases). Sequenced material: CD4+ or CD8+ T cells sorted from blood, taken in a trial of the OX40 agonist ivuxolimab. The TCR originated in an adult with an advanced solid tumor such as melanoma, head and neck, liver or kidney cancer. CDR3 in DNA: TGTGCCAGCAGCGGTCAATACGGGGGACTCACTGAAGCTTTCTTT. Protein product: CASSGQYGGLTEAFF.